One sample yielded the 12 T cell receptor beta chains listed below, sequenced in a study of OX40 agonist ivuxolimab in advanced cancers. Sequencing was performed with immunoSEQ multiplex PCR; in TCRdb, only in-frame clones are kept and a portion is missing. This sample has about 67,000 clones; 70% to 90% occur once, and the top ten carry 2% to 2.5%. The sample consisted of CD4+ or CD8+ T cells sorted from blood, taken in a trial of the OX40 agonist ivuxolimab. All receptors derive from an adult with an advanced solid tumor such as melanoma, head and neck, liver or kidney cancer.

This chain uses TRBV5-1 with TRBJ2-7, with 8 bases identical to TRBD2. The CDR3 extends over 16 amino acids. Germline V CDR1 and CDR2: SGHRS, YFSETQ. V lost 3 bases, J lost 0 bases, and 8 bases stayed unmatched. CDR3 nucleotides: TGCGCCAGCAGCTACGGATCAAGCGGGAGCTCCTACGAGCAGTACTTC. As protein: CASSYGSSGSSYEQYF.

The V and J genes are TRBV19 and TRBJ1-4; D not certain. The CDR3 runs to 15 residues. Germline CDR1 LNHDA, CDR2 SQIVND (reference sequence). Trimming removed 7 bases at V and 10 bases at J, with 22 bases between. The CDR3 sequence is CASTSQPGLSGKLFF. CDR3 sequence (DNA): TGTGCCAGTACCTCCCAGCCTGGGCTTTCCGGAAAACTGTTTTTT.

This clone was detected only once. The V and J genes are TRBV7-9 and TRBJ2-1; 9 bases are shared with TRBD1. The germline V gene encodes CDR1 SEHNR and CDR2 FQNEAQ (reference sequence). The trim removed 5 bases at V and 7 bases at J, leaving 6 bases unmatched. The CDR3 length is 14 residues. The CDR3 here is CASSPGQGWNEQFF. CDR3 nucleotide sequence: TGTGCCAGCAGCCCGGGACAGGGATGGAATGAGCAGTTCTTC.

CDR3 protein: CASTGTGGVGANVLTF. The DNA of the CDR3 is TGTGCCAGTACCGGGACAGGGGGCGTTGGGGCCAACGTCCTGACTTTC. This chain uses TRBV2 with TRBJ2-6, with 12 positions matching TRBD1. The V gene end was trimmed by 9 bases and the J gene end by 3 bases; junction bases not matched to a gene: 6. Germline loops: CDR1 SNHLY, CDR2 FYNNEI. CDR3 size: 16 residues.

This clone was found once. V is TRBV14 and J is TRBJ1-5; perhaps TRBD1 as D (6 bases). Germline assignment: CDR1 SGHDN and CDR2 FVKESK. V gave up 3 bases and J gave up 5 bases, with 17 bases separating them. The CDR3 totals 16 residues. This CDR3 reads CASSQETRTAHQPQHF. CDR3 sequence (DNA): TGTGCCAGCAGCCAGGAGACCAGGACAGCCCATCAGCCCCAGCATTTT.

V and J are TRBV18 and TRBJ2-2; the D gene is possibly TRBD2 (5 bases). This CDR3 is built from 14 residues. Looked up from germline, CDR1 is KGHSH and CDR2 is LQKENI. The V and J ends lost 0 bases and 7 bases respectively, with 9 bases between them. The CDR3 here is CASSPPGDDGELFF. CDR3 nucleotides: TGTGCCAGCTCACCACCGGGAGATGACGGGGAGCTGTTTTTT.

The rearrangement uses TRBV9 and TRBJ1-6; TRBD1 matches 11 bases. Germline V gene data show CDR1 as SGDLS and CDR2 as YYNGEE. The V and J ends lost 0 bases and 13 bases, in that order; junction bases with no gene match: 9. The CDR3 is made up of 16 amino acids. This CDR3 reads CASSVALGQGESPLHF. The CDR3 DNA is TGTGCCAGCAGCGTAGCTTTGGGACAGGGGGAATCCCCCCTCCACTTT.

The V call is TRBV7-2, the J call TRBJ2-1; D possibly corresponds to TRBD1 (5 bases). The CDR3 consists of 14 residues. Trimming pared 1 base from V and 3 bases from J, leaving 7 bases between. Germline loops: CDR1 SGHTA, CDR2 FQGNSA. This CDR3 reads CASSLGTSYNEQFF. CDR3 sequence (DNA): TGTGCCAGCAGCTTAGGGACAAGCTACAATGAGCAGTTCTTC.

There are a few counts of this clone. The chain uses TRBV10-3 and TRBJ1-4, with no clear D. V gave up 3 bases and J gave up 0 bases, with 8 bases separating them. The germline CDR1 and CDR2 sequences are ENHRY and SYGVKD. The CDR3 loop spans 15 amino acids. CDR3 coding DNA: TGTGCCATCAGTGACCCGATTGCAACTAATGAAAAACTGTTTTTT. This sequence encodes CAISDPIATNEKLFF.

The sample holds one count of this clone. The CDR3 DNA reads TGTGCCATCAGTGAAAGAAAGTCAGGGGCCACTGAAGCTTTCTTT. Translated: CAISERKSGATEAFF. The V gene is TRBV10-3, the J gene TRBJ1-1, with D tentatively TRBD1 (6 bases). V dropped 3 bases and J dropped 4 bases, with 15 bases sitting between them. Germline V gene sequence: CDR1 ENHRY, CDR2 SYGVKD. The CDR3 has 15 residues.

The chain couples TRBV9 to TRBJ2-7, with D possibly being TRBD1 or TRBD2 (5 bases each). CDR3 length: 13 amino acids. V was cut by 6 bases and J by 4 bases, with 14 bases left in between. Germline loops: CDR1 SGDLS, CDR2 YYNGEE. The CDR3 loop reads CASNARDGYEQYF. CDR3 DNA: TGTGCCAGCAACGCCCGGGACGGTTACGAGCAGTACTTC.

This clone was recorded once. V usage is TRBV21-1 and J usage is TRBJ2-3; the table's TRBD2 call for D was not verified on the DNA. TRBV21-1 is marked as a pseudogene. The CDR3 is 18 residues long. The CDR3 loop is CASSNYPSEASETDTQYF. As DNA, the CDR3 is TGTGCCAGCAGCAACTATCCGTCGGAGGCTAGCGAGACAGATACGCAGTATTTT.